The 15 T cell receptor beta chains given below trace back to one sample, sequenced in a study of control samples from healthy donors and cancer patients. Data came from immunoSEQ multiplex PCR; TCRdb stores just in-frame clones and leaves some out. The table shows tens of thousands of clones, with roughly 87% occurring only once. The sequenced sample was PBMCs. The receptors were sampled from a man aged 60 to 75 with colorectal cancer.

J is TRBJ2-5 and V is TRBV7-2; TRBD2 aligns across 7 bases. Germline V CDR1 and CDR2: SGHTA, FQGNSA. V trimming: 1 base; J trimming: 5 bases; junction bases outside the gene matches: 13. This CDR3 is 17 amino acids long. The DNA for the CDR3 is TGTGCCAGCAGCTTAGTTCCGCTGGGAGCGGGGAGGGAGACCCAGTACTTC. Translating it yields CASSLVPLGAGRETQYF.

The chain joins TRBV11-3 to TRBJ2-2; 10 nucleotides agree with TRBD2. The CDR3 is made up of 17 amino acids. The germline V gene has CDR1 SGHNT and CDR2 YENEEA. The V gene end was trimmed by 3 bases and the J gene end by 3 bases; junction bases not matched to a gene: 7. For the CDR3, the DNA is TGTGCCAGCAGCTTTCCCACTAGCGGGGTCTACACCGGGGAGCTGTTTTTT. It is translated as CASSFPTSGVYTGELFF.

The chain joins TRBV11-2 to TRBJ2-7; tentatively, D is TRBD1 (6 bases). Germline CDR1 is SGHAT and CDR2 is FQNNGV. This CDR3 is 15 amino acids long. V was shortened by 4 bases and J by 5 bases, with 18 bases between the two germline ends. The CDR3: CASSSSGEITNEQYF. The CDR3 bases are TGTGCCAGCAGCTCGTCAGGGGAAATTACGAACGAGCAGTACTTC.

Note on this clone: This sample includes further DNA sequences coding for the same CDR3. The chain couples TRBV6-5 to TRBJ1-1, with D perhaps matching TRBD1 (6 bases). Trimming took off 2 bases at V and 2 bases at J, with 9 bases between the two ends. The CDR3 has 14 residues. Germline V gives CDR1 MNHEY, CDR2 SVGAGI. The CDR3, as DNA: TGTGCCAGCAGTTACGGGACACCAAACACTGAAGCTTTCTTT. It codes for CASSYGTPNTEAFF.

In DNA form, the CDR3 reads TGTGCCACCAGTGATTTGGTGCAGGACAAAGAGACCCAGTACTTC. The encoded protein is CATSDLVQDKETQYF. The genes are TRBV24-1 and TRBJ2-5; D may be TRBD1 (5 bases). From germline, CDR1 is KGHDR and CDR2 SFDVKD. Trimming removed 0 bases at V and 3 bases at J, with 10 bases between. The CDR3 runs 15 residues.

This chain joins TRBV10-3 and TRBJ2-5; 7 bases match TRBD2. V shed 6 bases, J shed 4 bases, and the junction held 5 bases outside the gene matches. The CDR3 is 13 amino acids. The V gene's germline CDR1 is ENHRY and CDR2 SYGVKD. CDR3 region: CAISVVAGETQYF. The CDR3 bases are TGTGCCATCAGCGTGGTAGCGGGAGAGACCCAGTACTTC.

The chain recombines TRBV9 with TRBJ1-5, with 7 bases aligning to TRBD1. The CDR3 length is 16 residues. V trimming: 6 bases; J trimming: 4 bases; junction bases outside the gene matches: 13. From germline, CDR1 is SGDLS and CDR2 YYNGEE. The CDR3 spells CASIGFGTEHNQPQHF. CDR3 DNA: TGTGCCAGCATCGGGTTCGGGACAGAGCATAATCAGCCCCAGCATTTT.

This sequence joins TRBV5-1 and TRBJ2-3; D gene uncertain. V was clipped by 4 bases and J by 0 bases, with 15 bases between them. The CDR3 is made up of 16 amino acids. In germline, CDR1 is SGHRS, CDR2 YFSETQ. DNA of the CDR3: TGCGCCAGCAGCCCCCGGGTTGGGCAAAGCACAGATACGCAGTATTTT. It specifies CASSPRVGQSTDTQYF.

The V and J genes are TRBV11-2 and TRBJ1-1; D is undetermined. The CDR3 contains 13 residues. Trimming took off 2 bases at V and 11 bases at J, with 15 bases between the two ends. The germline V gene has CDR1 SGHAT and CDR2 FQNNGV. In nucleotides, the CDR3 is TGTGCCAGCAGCTTAAACCTCGTCGGGGAGGCTTTCTTT. This codes for CASSLNLVGEAFF.

CDR3: CASSARGENEQYF. As DNA, the CDR3 is TGTGCCAGCAGCGCCCGTGGGGAAAACGAGCAGTACTTC. The chain employs TRBV7-8 and TRBJ2-7; D call uncertain. This CDR3 comprises 13 residues. Germline CDR1 is SGHVS and CDR2 is FQNEAQ. V gave up 5 bases and J gave up 5 bases, with 13 bases separating them.

This chain joins TRBV7-2 and TRBJ2-7; D possibly matches TRBD1 or TRBD2 (5 bases each). Germline CDR1 is SGHTA and CDR2 is FQGNSA. The CDR3 has 17 residues. Trimming removed 0 bases at V and 2 bases at J, with 17 bases between. The chain's CDR3 is CASSLAGTSGRAYEQYF. The CDR3 coding sequence is TGTGCCAGCAGCTTAGCAGGGACCTCCGGAAGGGCCTACGAGCAGTACTTC.

The rearrangement links TRBV6-6 to TRBJ1-6; D gene uncertain. CDR3 size: 11 residues. V shed 8 bases and J shed 6 bases, with 5 bases lying between them. CDR1 MNHNY and CDR2 SVGAGI come from the germline V gene (reference sequence). This chain's CDR3 is CASGPNSPLHF. The CDR3 bases are TGTGCCAGCGGGCCTAATTCACCCCTCCACTTT.

The chain combines TRBV18 with TRBJ2-6, with D possibly matching TRBD1 (6 bases). The CDR3 is 19 amino acids. Per the germline V gene, CDR1 is KGHSH and CDR2 is LQKENI. V was pared by 3 bases and J by 0 bases, with 18 bases between. CDR3 sequence reads: CASSPIVGRGPSGANVLTF. CDR3 in DNA: TGTGCCAGCTCACCGATCGTAGGCAGGGGTCCCTCTGGGGCCAACGTCCTGACTTTC. Looking up the rest from reference TRBV18 and TRBJ2-6 gives the full variable domain: NAGVMQNPRHLVRRRGQEARLRCSPMKGHSHVYWYRQLPEEGLKFMVYLQKENIIDESGMPKERFSAEFPKEGPSILRIQQVVRGDSAAYFCASSPIVGRGPSGANVLTFGAGSRLTVL.

V usage is TRBV19 and J usage is TRBJ1-5; TRBD1 is a possible D gene (5 bases). With 0 bases removed from V and 7 bases from J, the gap between germline ends came to 13 bases. The CDR3 extends over 15 amino acids. Germline values: CDR1 LNHDA, CDR2 SQIVND (reference sequence). This chain's CDR3 is CASSIEGRVGQPQHF. CDR3 DNA sequence: TGTGCCAGTAGTATAGAGGGCAGGGTGGGCCAGCCCCAGCATTTT.

The chain has TRBV5-1 and TRBJ2-7; 9 nucleotides match TRBD1. V was pared by 4 bases and J by 2 bases, with 13 bases of the junction left unmatched. CDR1 is SGHRS, CDR2 YFSETQ, per germline. This CDR3 is built from 17 residues. CDR3 sequence: CASSLSSDRGSTYEQYF. Here the CDR3 DNA reads TGCGCCAGCAGCCTATCCTCTGACAGGGGGTCTACCTACGAGCAGTACTTC. The entire variable domain, with the rest obtained from reference TRBV5-1 and TRBJ2-7, is as follows: KAGVTQTPRYLIKTRGQQVTLSCSPISGHRSVSWYQQTPGQGLQFLFEYFSETQRNKGNFPGRFSGRQFSNSRSEMNVSTLELGDSALYLCASSLSSDRGSTYEQYFGPGTRLTVT.